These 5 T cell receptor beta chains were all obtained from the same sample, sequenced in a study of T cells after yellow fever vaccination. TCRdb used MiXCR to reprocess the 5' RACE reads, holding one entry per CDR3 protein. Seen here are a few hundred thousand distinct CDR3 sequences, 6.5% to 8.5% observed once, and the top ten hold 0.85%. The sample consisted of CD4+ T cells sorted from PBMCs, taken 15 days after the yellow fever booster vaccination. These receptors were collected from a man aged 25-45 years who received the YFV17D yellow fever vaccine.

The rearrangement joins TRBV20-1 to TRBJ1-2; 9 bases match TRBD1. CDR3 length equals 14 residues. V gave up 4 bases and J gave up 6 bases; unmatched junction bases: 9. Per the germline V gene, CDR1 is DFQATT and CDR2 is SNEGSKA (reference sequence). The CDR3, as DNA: TGCAGTGCTAAATCGGGGACAGGGCGTGATGGCTACACCTTC. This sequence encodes CSAKSGTGRDGYTF.

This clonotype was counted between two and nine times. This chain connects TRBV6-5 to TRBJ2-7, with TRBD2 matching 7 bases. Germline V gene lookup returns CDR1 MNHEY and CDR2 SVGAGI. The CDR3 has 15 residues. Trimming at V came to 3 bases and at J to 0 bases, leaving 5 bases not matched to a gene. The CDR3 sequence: CASSYLGGSSYEQYF. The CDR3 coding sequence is TGTGCCAGCAGTTATTTAGGCGGGAGCTCCTACGAGCAGTACTTC.

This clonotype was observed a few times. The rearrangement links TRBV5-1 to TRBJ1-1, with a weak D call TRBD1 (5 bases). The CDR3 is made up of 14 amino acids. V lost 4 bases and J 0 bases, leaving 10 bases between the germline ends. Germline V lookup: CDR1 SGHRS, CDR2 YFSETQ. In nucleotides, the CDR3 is TGCGCCAGCAGCCGGGGGGACCTGAACACTGAAGCTTTCTTT. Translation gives CASSRGDLNTEAFF.

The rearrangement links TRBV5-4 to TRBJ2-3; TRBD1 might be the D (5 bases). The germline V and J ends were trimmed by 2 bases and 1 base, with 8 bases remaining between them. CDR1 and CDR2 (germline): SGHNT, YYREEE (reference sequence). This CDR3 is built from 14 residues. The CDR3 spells CASSFLQGTDTQYF. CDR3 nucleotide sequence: TGTGCCAGCAGCTTCCTACAGGGCACAGATACGCAGTATTTT.

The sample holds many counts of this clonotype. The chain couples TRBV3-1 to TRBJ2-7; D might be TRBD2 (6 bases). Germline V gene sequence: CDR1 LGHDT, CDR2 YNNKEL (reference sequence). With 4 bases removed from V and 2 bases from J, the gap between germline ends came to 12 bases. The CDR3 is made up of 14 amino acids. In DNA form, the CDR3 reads TGTGCCAGCAGCCTACGGGACTTTGCCTACGAGCAGTACTTC. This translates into CASSLRDFAYEQYF.